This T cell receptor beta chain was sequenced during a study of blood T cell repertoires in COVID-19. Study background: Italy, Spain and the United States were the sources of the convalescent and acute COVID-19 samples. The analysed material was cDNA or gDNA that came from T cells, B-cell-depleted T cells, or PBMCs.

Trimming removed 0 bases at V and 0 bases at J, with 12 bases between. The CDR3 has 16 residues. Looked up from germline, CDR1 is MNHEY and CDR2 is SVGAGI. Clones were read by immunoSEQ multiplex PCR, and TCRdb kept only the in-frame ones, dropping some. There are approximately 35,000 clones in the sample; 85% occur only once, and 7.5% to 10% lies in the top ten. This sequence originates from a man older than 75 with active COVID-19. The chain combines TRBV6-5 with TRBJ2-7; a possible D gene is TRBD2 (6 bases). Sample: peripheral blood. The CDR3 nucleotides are TGTGCCAGCAGTTACTCGGGGGGACGAAGCTCCTACGAGCAGTACTTC. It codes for CASSYSGGRSSYEQYF.